This T cell receptor beta chain was documented in a study of cytomegalovirus exposure and HLA in healthy donors. Background on the study: The same platform as the roughly 630 first-cohort repertoires was used for the 90 to 150 validation repertoires, a later analysis reported. Study-level findings and limits: A few chains linked to CMV were shown in vitro to be specific for CMV antigens. The finding came from a later analysis; first-cohort TCR clusters tended to co-occur in the roughly 120 validation repertoires.

The donors were part of the validation cohort of 120 subjects. That cohort was separate from the first cohort, which comprised 500 to 850 subjects. In the case of this clone: The antigen remains undetermined.

With 6 bases removed from V and 6 bases from J, the gap between germline ends came to 18 bases. The CDR3 loop spans 14 amino acids. Germline loops: CDR1 SQVTM, CDR2 ANQGSEA. Libraries were prepared by immunoSEQ multiplex PCR; TCRdb keeps only in-frame clonotypes and omits some of them. The repertoire holds about 360,000 clones, with about nine tenths as singletons. The source material was PBMCs. This TCR was recovered from a woman under 30 in good health and CMV-seronegative. The chain employs TRBV29-1 and TRBJ1-5, with D unresolved. CDR3 bases: TGCAGCGTGGATGCGGATGGATACGGTCAGCCCCAGCATTTT. Its protein product is CSVDADGYGQPQHF.